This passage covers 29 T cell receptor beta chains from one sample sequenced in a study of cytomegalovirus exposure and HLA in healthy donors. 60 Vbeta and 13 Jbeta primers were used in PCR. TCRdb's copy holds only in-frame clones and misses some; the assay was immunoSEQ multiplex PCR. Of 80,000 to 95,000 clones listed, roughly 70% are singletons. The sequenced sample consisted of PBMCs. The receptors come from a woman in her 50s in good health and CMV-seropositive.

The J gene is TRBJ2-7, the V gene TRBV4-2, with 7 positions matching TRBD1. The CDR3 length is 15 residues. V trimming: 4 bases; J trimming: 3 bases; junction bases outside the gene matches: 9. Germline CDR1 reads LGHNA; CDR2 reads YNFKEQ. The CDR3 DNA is TGTGCCAGCAGCCCCCAGGGGGATCTAATCTACGAGCAGTACTTC. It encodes CASSPQGDLIYEQYF.

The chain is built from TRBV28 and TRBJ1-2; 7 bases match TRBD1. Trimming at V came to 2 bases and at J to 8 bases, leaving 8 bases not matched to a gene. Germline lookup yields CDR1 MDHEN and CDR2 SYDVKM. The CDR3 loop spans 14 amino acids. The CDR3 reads CASSLTAAGGGYTF. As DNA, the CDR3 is TGTGCCAGCAGTTTAACAGCCGCAGGGGGAGGCTACACCTTC.

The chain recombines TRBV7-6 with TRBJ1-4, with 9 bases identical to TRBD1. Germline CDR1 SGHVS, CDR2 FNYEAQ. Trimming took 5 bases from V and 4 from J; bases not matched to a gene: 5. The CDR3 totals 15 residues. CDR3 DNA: TGTGCCAGCAGCCGTGGGACAGGGAATAATGAAAAACTGTTTTTT. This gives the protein CASSRGTGNNEKLFF.

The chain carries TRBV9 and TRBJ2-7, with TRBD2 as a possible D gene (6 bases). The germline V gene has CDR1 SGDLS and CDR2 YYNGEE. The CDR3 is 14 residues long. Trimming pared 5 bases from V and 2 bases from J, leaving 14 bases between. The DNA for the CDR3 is TGTGCCAGCAGTTCGGGACTCCGAACCTACGAGCAGTACTTC. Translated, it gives CASSSGLRTYEQYF.

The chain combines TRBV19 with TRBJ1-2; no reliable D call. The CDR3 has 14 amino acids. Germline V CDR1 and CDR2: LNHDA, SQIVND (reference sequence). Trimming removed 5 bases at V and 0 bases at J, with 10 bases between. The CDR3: CASSHTGANYGYTF. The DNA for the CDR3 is TGTGCCAGTAGTCATACCGGGGCTAACTATGGCTACACCTTC.

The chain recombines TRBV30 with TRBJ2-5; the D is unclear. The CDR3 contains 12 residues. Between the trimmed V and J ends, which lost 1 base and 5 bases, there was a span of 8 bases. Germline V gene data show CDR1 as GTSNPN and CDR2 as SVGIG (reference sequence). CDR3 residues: CAWSALRETQYF. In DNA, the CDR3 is TGTGCCTGGAGTGCGCTGAGGGAGACCCAGTACTTC.

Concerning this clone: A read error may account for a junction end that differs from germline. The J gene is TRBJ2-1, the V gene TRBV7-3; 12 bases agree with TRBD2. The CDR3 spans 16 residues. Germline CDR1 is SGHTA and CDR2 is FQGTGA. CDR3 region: CSSSYLAGGPLNEQFF. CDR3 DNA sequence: TGTTCCAGCAGTTACCTAGCGGGAGGGCCTCTCAATGAGCAGTTCTTC.

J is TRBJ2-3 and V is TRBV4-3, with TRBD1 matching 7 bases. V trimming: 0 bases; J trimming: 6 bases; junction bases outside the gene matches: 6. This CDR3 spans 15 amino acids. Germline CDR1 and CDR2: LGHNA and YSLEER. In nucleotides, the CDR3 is TGCGCCAGCAGCCAAGATCCGGCAGGGGGTGATACGCAGTATTTT. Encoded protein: CASSQDPAGGDTQYF.

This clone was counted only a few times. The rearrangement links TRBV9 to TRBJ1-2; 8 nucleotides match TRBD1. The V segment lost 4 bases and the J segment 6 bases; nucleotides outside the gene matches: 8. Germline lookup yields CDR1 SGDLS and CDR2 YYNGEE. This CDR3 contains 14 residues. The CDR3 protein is CASSSRGQGDGYTF. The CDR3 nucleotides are TGTGCCAGCAGCTCGCGAGGACAGGGCGATGGCTACACCTTC.

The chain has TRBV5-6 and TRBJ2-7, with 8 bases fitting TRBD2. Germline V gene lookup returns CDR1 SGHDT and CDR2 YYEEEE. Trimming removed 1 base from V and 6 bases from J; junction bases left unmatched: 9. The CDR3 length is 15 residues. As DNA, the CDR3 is TGTGCCAGCAGCTTGCCGGGAGGGACCCCAGGCGAGCAGTACTTC. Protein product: CASSLPGGTPGEQYF.

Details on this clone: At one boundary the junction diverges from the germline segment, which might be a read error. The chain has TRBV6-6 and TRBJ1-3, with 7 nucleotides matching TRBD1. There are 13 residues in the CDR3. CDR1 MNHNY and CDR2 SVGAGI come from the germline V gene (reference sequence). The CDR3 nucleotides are TGTGCCAGCAGTAGCGACAGGGATCTTCCTATAATATTT. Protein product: CASSSDRDLPIIF.

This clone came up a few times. CDR3 DNA sequence: TGTGCCAGCAGTACGGTACAGGGGAGGAGGACCTACGAGCAGTACTTC. It specifies CASSTVQGRRTYEQYF. The gene calls are TRBV28 and TRBJ2-7; a possible D gene is TRBD1 (7 bases). Germline V lookup: CDR1 MDHEN, CDR2 SYDVKM. The CDR3 covers 16 residues. V lost 5 bases and J 2 bases, leaving 19 bases between the germline ends. Full variable domain (remainder filled in from reference TRBV28 and TRBJ2-7): DVKVTQSSRYLVKRTGEKVFLECVQDMDHENMFWYRQDPGLGLRLIYFSYDVKMKEKGDIPEGYSVSREKKERFSLILESASTNQTSMYLCASSTVQGRRTYEQYFGPGTRLTVT.

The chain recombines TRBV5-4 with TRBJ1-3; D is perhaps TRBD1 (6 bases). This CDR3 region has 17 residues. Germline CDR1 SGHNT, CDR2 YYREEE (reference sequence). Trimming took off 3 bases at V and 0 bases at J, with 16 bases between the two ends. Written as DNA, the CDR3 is TGTGCCAGCAGCTCCGACCCGGGACACAACTCTGGAAACACCATATATTTT. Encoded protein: CASSSDPGHNSGNTIYF.

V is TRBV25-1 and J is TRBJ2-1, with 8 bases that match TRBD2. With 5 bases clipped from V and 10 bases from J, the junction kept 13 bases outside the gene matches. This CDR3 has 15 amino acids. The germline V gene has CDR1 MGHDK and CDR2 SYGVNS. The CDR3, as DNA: TGTGCCAGCAGTCGGAGGCGCGACCGGGAGGGAGAGCAGTTCTTC. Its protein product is CASSRRRDREGEQFF.

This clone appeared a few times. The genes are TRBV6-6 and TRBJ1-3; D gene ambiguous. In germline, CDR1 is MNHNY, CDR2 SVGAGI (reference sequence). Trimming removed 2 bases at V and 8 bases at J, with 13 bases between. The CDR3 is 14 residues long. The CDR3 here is CASSYTLPGDTIYF. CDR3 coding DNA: TGTGCCAGCAGTTACACGCTTCCCGGGGACACCATATATTTT.

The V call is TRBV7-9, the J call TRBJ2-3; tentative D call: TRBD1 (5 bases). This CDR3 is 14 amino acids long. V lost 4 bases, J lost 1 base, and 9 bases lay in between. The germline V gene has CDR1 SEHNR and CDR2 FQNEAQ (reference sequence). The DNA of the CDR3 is TGTGCCAGCAGCTGGGTAGGGGGCACAGATACGCAGTATTTT. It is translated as CASSWVGGTDTQYF. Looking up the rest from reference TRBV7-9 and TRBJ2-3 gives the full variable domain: DTGVSQNPRHKITKRGQNVTFRCDPISEHNRLYWYRQTLGQGPEFLTYFQNEAQLEKSRLLSDRFSAERPKGSFSTLEIQRTEQGDSAMYLCASSWVGGTDTQYFGPGTRLTVL.

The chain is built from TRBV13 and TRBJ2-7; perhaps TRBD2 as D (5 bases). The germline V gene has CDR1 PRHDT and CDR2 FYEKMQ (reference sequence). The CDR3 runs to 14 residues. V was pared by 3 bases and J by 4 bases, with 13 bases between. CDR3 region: CASSFSSSSYEQYF. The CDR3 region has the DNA TGTGCCAGCAGCTTCTCTAGCAGTAGTTACGAGCAGTACTTC.

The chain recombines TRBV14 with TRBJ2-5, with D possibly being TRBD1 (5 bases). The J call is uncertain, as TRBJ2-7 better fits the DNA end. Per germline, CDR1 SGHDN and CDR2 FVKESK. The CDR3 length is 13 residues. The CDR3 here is CASSQTGTYEQYF. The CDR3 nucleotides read TGTGCCAGCAGCCAAACAGGAACCTACGAGCAGTACTTC.

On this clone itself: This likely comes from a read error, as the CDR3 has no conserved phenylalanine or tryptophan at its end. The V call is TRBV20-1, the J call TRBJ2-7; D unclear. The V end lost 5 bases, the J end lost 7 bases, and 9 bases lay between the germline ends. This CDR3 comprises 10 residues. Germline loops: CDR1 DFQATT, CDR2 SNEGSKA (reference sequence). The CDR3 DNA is TGCAGTGCTCTGACCGGAGAGCAGTACTCC. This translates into CSALTGEQYS.

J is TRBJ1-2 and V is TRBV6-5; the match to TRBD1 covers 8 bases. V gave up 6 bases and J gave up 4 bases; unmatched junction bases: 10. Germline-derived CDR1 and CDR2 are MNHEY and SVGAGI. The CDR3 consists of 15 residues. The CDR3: CASSRRQGSLYGYTF. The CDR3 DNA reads TGTGCCAGCAGCCGACGACAGGGGTCGCTCTATGGCTACACCTTC.

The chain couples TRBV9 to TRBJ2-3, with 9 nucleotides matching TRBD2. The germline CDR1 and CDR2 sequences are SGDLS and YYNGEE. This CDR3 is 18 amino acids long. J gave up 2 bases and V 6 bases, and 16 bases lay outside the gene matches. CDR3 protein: CASTGMETSGIFTDTQYF. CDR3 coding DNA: TGTGCCAGCACTGGGATGGAGACTAGCGGAATCTTCACAGATACGCAGTATTTT.

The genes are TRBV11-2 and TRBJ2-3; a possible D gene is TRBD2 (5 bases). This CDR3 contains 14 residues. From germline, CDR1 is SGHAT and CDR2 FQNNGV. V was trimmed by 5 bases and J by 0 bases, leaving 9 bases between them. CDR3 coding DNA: TGTGCCAGCAGCGGCGGGTTTAGCACAGATACGCAGTATTTT. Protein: CASSGGFSTDTQYF.

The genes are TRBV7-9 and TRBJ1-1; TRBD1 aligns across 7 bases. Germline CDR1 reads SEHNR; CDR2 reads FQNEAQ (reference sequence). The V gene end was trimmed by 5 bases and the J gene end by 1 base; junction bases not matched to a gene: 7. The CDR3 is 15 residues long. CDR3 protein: CASSPDQGGNTEAFF. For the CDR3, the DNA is TGTGCCAGCAGCCCGGATCAGGGGGGGAACACTGAAGCTTTCTTT.

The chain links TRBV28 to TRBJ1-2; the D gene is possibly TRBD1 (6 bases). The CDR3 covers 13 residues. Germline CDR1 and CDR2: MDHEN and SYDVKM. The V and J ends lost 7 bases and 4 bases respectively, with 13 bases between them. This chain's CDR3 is CASITGGLYGYTF. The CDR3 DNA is TGTGCCAGCATAACGGGGGGGCTCTATGGCTACACCTTC.

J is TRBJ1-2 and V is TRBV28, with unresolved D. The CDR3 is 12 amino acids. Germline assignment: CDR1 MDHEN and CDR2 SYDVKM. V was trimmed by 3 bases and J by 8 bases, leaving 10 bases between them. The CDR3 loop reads CASSLSLGGYTF. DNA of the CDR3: TGTGCCAGCAGTTTGAGTTTGGGCGGCTACACCTTC.

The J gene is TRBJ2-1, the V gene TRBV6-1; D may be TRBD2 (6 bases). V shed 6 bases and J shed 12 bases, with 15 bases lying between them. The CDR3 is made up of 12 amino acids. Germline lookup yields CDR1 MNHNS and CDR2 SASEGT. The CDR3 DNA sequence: TGTGCCAGCAGCCCTCGGGAGAGACTGCAGTTCTTC. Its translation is CASSPRERLQFF.

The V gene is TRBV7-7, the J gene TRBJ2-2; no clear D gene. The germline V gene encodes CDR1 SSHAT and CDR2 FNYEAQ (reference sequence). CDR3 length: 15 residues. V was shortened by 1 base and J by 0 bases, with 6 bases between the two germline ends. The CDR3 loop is CASSLDSSNTGELFF. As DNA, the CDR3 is TGTGCCAGCAGCTTAGATTCGTCGAACACCGGGGAGCTGTTTTTT.

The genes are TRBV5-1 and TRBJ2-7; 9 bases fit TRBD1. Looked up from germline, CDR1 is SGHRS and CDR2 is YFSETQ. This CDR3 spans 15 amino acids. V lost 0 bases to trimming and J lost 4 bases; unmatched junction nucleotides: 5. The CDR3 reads CASSLGGTGQYEQYF. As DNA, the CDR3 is TGCGCCAGCAGCTTGGGGGGGACAGGGCAATACGAGCAGTACTTC.

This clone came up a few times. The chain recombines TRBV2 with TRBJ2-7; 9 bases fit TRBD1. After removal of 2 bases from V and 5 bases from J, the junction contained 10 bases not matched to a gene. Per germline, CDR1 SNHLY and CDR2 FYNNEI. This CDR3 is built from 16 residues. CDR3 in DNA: TGTGCCAGCAGTGAAATGGGACAGGGCCAAGAAGACGAGCAGTACTTC. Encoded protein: CASSEMGQGQEDEQYF.